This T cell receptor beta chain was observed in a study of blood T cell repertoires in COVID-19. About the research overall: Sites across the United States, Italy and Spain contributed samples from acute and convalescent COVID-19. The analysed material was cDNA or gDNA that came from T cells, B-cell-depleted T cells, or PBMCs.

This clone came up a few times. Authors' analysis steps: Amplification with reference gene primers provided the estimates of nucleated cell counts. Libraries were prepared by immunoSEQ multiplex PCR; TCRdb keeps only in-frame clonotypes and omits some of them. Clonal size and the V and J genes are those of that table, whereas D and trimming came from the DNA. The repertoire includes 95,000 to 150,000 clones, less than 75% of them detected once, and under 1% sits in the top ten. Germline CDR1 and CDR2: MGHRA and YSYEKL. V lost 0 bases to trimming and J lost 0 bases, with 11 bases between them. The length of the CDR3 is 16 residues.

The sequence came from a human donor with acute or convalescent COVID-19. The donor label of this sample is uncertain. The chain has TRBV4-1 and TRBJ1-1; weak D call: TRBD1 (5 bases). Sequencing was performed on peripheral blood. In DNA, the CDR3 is TGCGCCAGCAGCCAAGAGGGGGGGACGTTGAACACTGAAGCTTTCTTT. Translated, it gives CASSQEGGTLNTEAFF.